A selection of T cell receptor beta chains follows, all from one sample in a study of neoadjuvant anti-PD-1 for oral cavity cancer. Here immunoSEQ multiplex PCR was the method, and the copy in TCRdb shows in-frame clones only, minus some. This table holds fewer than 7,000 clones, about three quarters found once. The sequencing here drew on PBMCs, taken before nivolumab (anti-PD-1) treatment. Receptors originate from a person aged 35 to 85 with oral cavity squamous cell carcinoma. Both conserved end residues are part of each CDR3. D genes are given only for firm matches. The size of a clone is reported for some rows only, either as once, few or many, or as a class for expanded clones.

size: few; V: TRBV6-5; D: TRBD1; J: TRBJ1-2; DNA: TGTGCCAGCAGTTACTTCGGGGGACAGGGTAACTATGGCTACACCTTC; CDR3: CASSYFGGQGNYGYTF
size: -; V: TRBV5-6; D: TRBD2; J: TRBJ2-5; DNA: TGTGCCAGCAGCCCCGGGACTAGCGGGGCTCCCCAGTACTTC; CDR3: CASSPGTSGAPQYF
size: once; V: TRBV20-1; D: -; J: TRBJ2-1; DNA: TGCAGTGCCCGGTCCGCCCACGAGCAGTTCTTC; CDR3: CSARSAHEQFF
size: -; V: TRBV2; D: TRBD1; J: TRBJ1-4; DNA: TGTGCCAGCAGTTCGTCAGACAGGGGATCTGAAAAACTGTTTTTT; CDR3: CASSSSDRGSEKLFF
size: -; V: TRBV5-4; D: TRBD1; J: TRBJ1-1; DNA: TGTGCCAGCAGCCTTAAGAACAGGGGGAGGAACACTGAAGCTTTCTTT; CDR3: CASSLKNRGRNTEAFF
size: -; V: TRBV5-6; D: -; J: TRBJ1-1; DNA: TGTGCCAGCAGCCGGGGACCAAACACTGAAGCTTTCTTT; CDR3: CASSRGPNTEAFF
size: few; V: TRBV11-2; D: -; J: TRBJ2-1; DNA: TGTGCCAGTTCCGGGAGCTCCTACAATGAGCAGTTCTTC; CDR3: CASSGSSYNEQFF
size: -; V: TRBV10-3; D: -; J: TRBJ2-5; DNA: TGTGCCATCAGTGAGACCCAGCGCGGTTACGAGACCCAGTACTTC; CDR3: CAISETQRGYETQYF
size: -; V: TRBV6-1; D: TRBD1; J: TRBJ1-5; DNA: TGTGCCGCGGGGCAACAGGGGGCGATTCAGCCCCAGCATTTT; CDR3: CAAGQQGAIQPQHF
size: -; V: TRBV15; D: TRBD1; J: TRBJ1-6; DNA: TGTGCCACCAGCAGACCGGGACAGCTCTCCTATAATTCACCCCTCCACTTT; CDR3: CATSRPGQLSYNSPLHF
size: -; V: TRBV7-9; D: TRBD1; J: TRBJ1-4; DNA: TGTGCCAGCAGCTTAAGGGAGGGGGCACGTGAGGAAAAACTGTTTTTT; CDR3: CASSLREGAREEKLFF
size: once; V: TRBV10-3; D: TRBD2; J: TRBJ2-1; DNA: TGTGCCATCAGCTTAGCGGGGGGGGAGAATGAGCAGTTCTTC; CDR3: CAISLAGGENEQFF
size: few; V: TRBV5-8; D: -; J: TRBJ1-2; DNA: TGTGCCAGCAGCTTGGTGCGGGGTTTGGAGTATGGCTACACCTTC; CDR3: CASSLVRGLEYGYTF
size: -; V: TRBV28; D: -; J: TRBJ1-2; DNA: TGTGCCAGCCAGGGGATTAACTATGGCTACACCTTC; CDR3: CASQGINYGYTF
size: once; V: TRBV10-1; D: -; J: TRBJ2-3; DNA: TGCGCCAGCAGTGACCATGGAGATACGCAGTATTTT; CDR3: CASSDHGDTQYF
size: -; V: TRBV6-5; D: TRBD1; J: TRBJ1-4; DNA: TGTGCCAGCAGTTACCTGGGACAGCCGAATAATGAAAAACTGTTTTTT; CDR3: CASSYLGQPNNEKLFF
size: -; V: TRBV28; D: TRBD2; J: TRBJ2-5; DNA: TGTGCCAGCAGTCCACCAGCGGGGGCCAGGGAGACCCAGTACTTC; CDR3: CASSPPAGARETQYF
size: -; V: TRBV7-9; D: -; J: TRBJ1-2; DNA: TGTGCCAGCAGCTTAGTCTTGCAGAGGTACCTCTATGGCTACACCTTC; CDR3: CASSLVLQRYLYGYTF
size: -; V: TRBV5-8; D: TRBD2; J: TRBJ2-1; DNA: TGTGCCAGCAGCCCCGGGACTAGGGTGAACAATGAGCAGTTCTTC; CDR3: CASSPGTRVNNEQFF
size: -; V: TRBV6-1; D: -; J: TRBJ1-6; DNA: TGTGCCACGTTTCCGGTTGAGGGTAATTCACCCCTCCACTTT; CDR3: CATFPVEGNSPLHF
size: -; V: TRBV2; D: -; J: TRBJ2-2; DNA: TGTGCCAGCAGTGTTATAAACACCGGGGAGCTGTTTTTT; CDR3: CASSVINTGELFF
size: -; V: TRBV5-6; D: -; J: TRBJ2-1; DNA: TGTGCCAGCAGCTTGTTGGGGACTTCTGAACAGTTCTTC; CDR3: CASSLLGTSEQFF
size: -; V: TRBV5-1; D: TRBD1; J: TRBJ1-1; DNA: TGCGCCAGCAGCTTGGCAGGACAGGGGGCCGCGATCGAAGCTTTCTTT; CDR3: CASSLAGQGAAIEAFF
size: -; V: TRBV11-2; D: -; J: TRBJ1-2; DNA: TGTGCCAGCAGCTTAGCCGCTCACCTGGCAGGCAACTATGGCTACACCTTC; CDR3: CASSLAAHLAGNYGYTF
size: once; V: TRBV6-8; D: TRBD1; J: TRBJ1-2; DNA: TGTGCCAGCAGTTACTTCCAGGGGGTTATGGACTATGGCTACACCTTC; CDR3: CASSYFQGVMDYGYTF
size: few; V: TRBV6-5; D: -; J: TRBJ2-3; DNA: TGTGCCAGCAGTCCGGGGTATGGCACAGATACGCAGTATTTT; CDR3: CASSPGYGTDTQYF
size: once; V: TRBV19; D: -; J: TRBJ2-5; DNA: TGTGCCAGTAGTATCTCGGGGCGGGGTGGGGAGACCCAGTACTTC; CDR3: CASSISGRGGETQYF
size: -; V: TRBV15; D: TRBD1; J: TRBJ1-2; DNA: TGTGCCACCAGCAGAGATCCGACAGGGAACGGCTACACCTTC; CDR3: CATSRDPTGNGYTF
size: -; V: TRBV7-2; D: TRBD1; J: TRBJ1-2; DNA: TGTGCCAGCAGCTCCGGGACAGTAGCATCTGGCTATGGCTACACCTTC; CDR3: CASSSGTVASGYGYTF
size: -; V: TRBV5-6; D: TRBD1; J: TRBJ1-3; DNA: TGTGCCAGCAGCGCTATGACAGGGATTACTGGAAACACCATATATTTT; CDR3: CASSAMTGITGNTIYF
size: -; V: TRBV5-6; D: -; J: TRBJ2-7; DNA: TGTGCCAGCAGCTTGGCTACCTCCTACGAGCAGTACTTC; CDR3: CASSLATSYEQYF
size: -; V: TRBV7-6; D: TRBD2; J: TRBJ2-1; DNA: TGTGCCAGCAGCTTCTATAGCGGGGGGACGACCAGGACGAATAATGAGCAGTTCTTC; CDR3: CASSFYSGGTTRTNNEQFF
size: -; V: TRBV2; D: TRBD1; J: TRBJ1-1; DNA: TGTGCCAGCAGTGATCGGGGACAGGGGGCTGGCACTGAAGCTTTCTTT; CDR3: CASSDRGQGAGTEAFF
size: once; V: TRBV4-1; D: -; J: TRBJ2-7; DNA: TGCGCCAGCAGCCAAGACTTATCCTACGAGCAGTACTTC; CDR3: CASSQDLSYEQYF
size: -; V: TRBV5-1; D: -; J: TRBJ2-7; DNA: TGCGCCAGCAGCTACACCGGGACAACACTATACGAGCAGTACTTC; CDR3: CASSYTGTTLYEQYF
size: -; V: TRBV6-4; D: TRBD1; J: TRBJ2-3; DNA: TGTGCCAGCTCCGCCGGGGGACAGGGCGCAGATACGCAGTATTTT; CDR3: CASSAGGQGADTQYF
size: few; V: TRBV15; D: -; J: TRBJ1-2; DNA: TGTGCCACCAGCAGAGGAACGAGTAACTATGGCTACACCTTC; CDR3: CATSRGTSNYGYTF
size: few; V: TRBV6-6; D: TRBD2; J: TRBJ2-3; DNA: TGTGCCAGCAGTTCACTAGCGGGGGGCCCAGATACGCAGTATTTT; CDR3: CASSSLAGGPDTQYF
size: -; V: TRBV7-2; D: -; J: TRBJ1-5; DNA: TGTGCCAGCAGCTTTGGTTACAGGGCTGGCGAGCCCCAGCATTTT; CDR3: CASSFGYRAGEPQHF